A selection of T cell receptor beta chains follows, all from one sample in a study of Ad26.COV2.S vaccination and SARS-CoV-2 variants. Profiling relied on immunoSEQ multiplex PCR, and the TCRdb table lists in-frame clones only, not all of them. The sample consists of approximately 90,000 clones, more than 70% of them appearing once. Source: peripheral blood, taken after recovery from COVID-19. These receptors were taken from a human donor who had recovered from COVID-19. Each CDR3 is given with its conserved first and last residue. D genes are given only for firm matches. The size of a clone is reported for some rows only, either as once, few or many, or as a class for expanded clones.

abundance,j_gene,v_gene,d_gene,CDR3nt,CDR3aa
-,TRBJ2-7,TRBV9,-,TGTGCCAGCAGCGTAGTTGGCAGCTCCTACGAGCAGTACTTC,CASSVVGSSYEQYF
-,TRBJ1-2,TRBV4-2,TRBD1,TGTGCCAGCAGCCGGGAAGCGGGGACAGGGGGCTATGGCTACACCTTC,CASSREAGTGGYGYTF
-,TRBJ2-7,TRBV7-8,-,TGTGCCAGCAGCTTGGTGGGCAGCTCCTACGAGCAGTACTTC,CASSLVGSSYEQYF
-,TRBJ1-3,TRBV28,-,TGTGCCAGCAGCACCTTGTTGGTAGTTGGAAACACCATATATTTT,CASSTLLVVGNTIYF
-,TRBJ2-7,TRBV7-6,TRBD1,TGTGCCAGCAGCTTTCAGACAGGGGGCATTGGATACGAGCAGTACTTC,CASSFQTGGIGYEQYF
-,TRBJ2-7,TRBV5-4,TRBD2,TGTGCCAGCAGCTTGGCTACTAGCGCGTACTACGAGCAGTACTTC,CASSLATSAYYEQYF
few,TRBJ2-5,TRBV18,-,TGTGCCAGCTCACTGATTCAAGAGACCCAGTACTTC,CASSLIQETQYF
-,TRBJ2-7,TRBV6-5,TRBD2,TGTGCCAGCAGTTACTTCAGGCGGGAGCAGATTTACGAGCAGTACTTC,CASSYFRREQIYEQYF
-,TRBJ2-1,TRBV15,-,TGTGCCACCAGGATCCTCGACAGTCCCCCTTACAATGAGCAGTTCTTC,CATRILDSPPYNEQFF
-,TRBJ2-3,TRBV9,TRBD2,TGTGCCAGCAGCGTAGAGGGACTAGCAGCGGATACGCAGTATTTT,CASSVEGLAADTQYF
few,TRBJ1-4,TRBV9,-,TGTGCCAGCAGCTGGACAGCCACTAATGAAAAACTGTTTTTT,CASSWTATNEKLFF
-,TRBJ2-2,TRBV14,-,TGTGCCAGCGGCCCCCACCGAAATTCGTTGTTTTTT,CASGPHRNSLFF
-,TRBJ2-3,TRBV9,TRBD2,TGTGCCAGCAGCGTAGACCCTAGCGGGGGAAGCACAGATACGCAGTATTTT,CASSVDPSGGSTDTQYF
once,TRBJ2-3,TRBV28,-,TGTGCCAGCAGCAGTATAGGGGCAGATACGCAGTATTTT,CASSSIGADTQYF
once,TRBJ2-2,TRBV4-3,-,TGCGCCAGCAGCCAAGGAAGTCCCACCAGCGGCTCGAACACCGGGGAGCTGTTTTTT,CASSQGSPTSGSNTGELFF
-,TRBJ2-7,TRBV3-1/TRBV3-2,-,TGTGCCAGCAGCCGGCGGGACACCACCTACGAGCAGTACTTC,CASSRRDTTYEQYF
few,TRBJ2-7,TRBV12-3/TRBV12-4,-,TGTGCCAGCAGCAGTCGGCACGAGCAGTACTTC,CASSSRHEQYF
few,TRBJ1-3,TRBV18,-,TGTGCCAGCTCACCAGGGACGGCCGACACCATATATTTT,CASSPGTADTIYF
few,TRBJ1-1,TRBV5-4,TRBD1,TGTGCCAGCAGCCGGAACAGGGGGCGCACGGGGATGAACACTGAAGCTTTCTTT,CASSRNRGRTGMNTEAFF
-,TRBJ1-5,TRBV19,-,TGTGCCAGTAGTATAGGGTCGGAGCAGCCCCAGCATTTT,CASSIGSEQPQHF
-,TRBJ1-4,TRBV27,TRBD1,TGTGCCAGCAGTCACCGGACAGGGTTTGAGGAAAAACTGTTTTTT,CASSHRTGFEEKLFF
few,TRBJ1-1,TRBV28,-,TGTGCCAGCAAGGAGGGGGGCATGAACACTGAAGCTTTCTTT,CASKEGGMNTEAFF
-,TRBJ2-3,TRBV7-3,TRBD2,TGTGCCAGCAGCCCGGCGGGGGGCAGGGCAGATACGCAGTATTTT,CASSPAGGRADTQYF
-,TRBJ2-3,TRBV15,-,TGTGCCACCAGCAGAGGCGGTCTAGGAGATACGCAGTATTTT,CATSRGGLGDTQYF
few,TRBJ2-3,TRBV5-6,-,TGTGCCAGCGCCCCGACGTCGGGGGCCACAGATACGCAGTATTTT,CASAPTSGATDTQYF
once,TRBJ1-5,TRBV28,-,TGTGCCAGCACCCCAAGCCCTGGGGAGTATGGTGATCAGCCCCAGCATTTT,CASTPSPGEYGDQPQHF
-,TRBJ2-1,TRBV19,TRBD2,TGTGCCAGTAGTATCCTAATGACTAGCGGGAGGGACAATGAGCAGTTCTTC,CASSILMTSGRDNEQFF
-,TRBJ2-7,TRBV27,-,TGTGCCAGCAGTTTAACCGGTCCGCGATCCTACGAGCAGTACTTC,CASSLTGPRSYEQYF
-,TRBJ1-3,TRBV5-4,-,TGTGCCAGCACCAGAGGGCATAGCTCTGGAAACACCATATATTTT,CASTRGHSSGNTIYF
few,TRBJ1-4,TRBV12-5,-,TGTGCTAGTGCCCCGGGAGGGTCAACTAATGAAAAACTGTTTTTT,CASAPGGSTNEKLFF
-,TRBJ2-1,TRBV5-1,TRBD2,TGCGCCAGCAGCTTGTCGGCTAGCGGGAGCGCGGGGCGGTGGTTCTTC,CASSLSASGSAGRWFF
-,TRBJ1-5,TRBV28,-,TGTGCCAGCAGTTTAGGCCGCCAGTCTCAGCCCCAGCATTTT,CASSLGRQSQPQHF
-,TRBJ1-5,TRBV19,-,TGTGCCAGTAGCCCCCAGCCCCCCGGGGCACATAGCAATCAGCCCCAGCATTTT,CASSPQPPGAHSNQPQHF
few,TRBJ2-1,TRBV14,-,TGTGCCAGCAGCCTACAACGTACATTGCCAGTGAACAATGAGCAGTTCTTC,CASSLQRTLPVNNEQFF
-,TRBJ1-3,TRBV4-3,-,TGCGCCAGCAGCCAAGTTTTGGGGGGACACTTCTCTGGAAACACCATATATTTT,CASSQVLGGHFSGNTIYF
-,TRBJ2-7,TRBV3-1/TRBV3-2,TRBD2,TGTGCCAGCAGCCAAGATCATCGCGGGAGTGGCGAGCAGTACTTC,CASSQDHRGSGEQYF
-,TRBJ1-6,TRBV10-3,-,TGTGCCATCAAAGGGGCAGGGGACAATTCACCCCTCCACTTT,CAIKGAGDNSPLHF
-,TRBJ2-7,TRBV7-9,-,TGTGCCAGCAGCTTATTATCCGAGGCTTCCTACGAGCAGTACTTC,CASSLLSEASYEQYF
-,TRBJ2-5,TRBV5-6,-,TGTGCCAGCAGCTTGCAGGCCCTATCATACCAAGAGACCCAGTACTTC,CASSLQALSYQETQYF
once,TRBJ2-3,TRBV7-8,-,TGTGCCAGCAGCCGGGGGCTGCTCACTAGCACAGATACGCAGTATTTT,CASSRGLLTSTDTQYF
-,TRBJ2-1,TRBV7-8,-,TGTGCCAGCAGCTTCGAGAGCTCCTACAATGAGCAGTTCTTC,CASSFESSYNEQFF
-,TRBJ1-2,TRBV5-6,TRBD1,TGTGCCAGCAGCATACTACAGGGGCAAAACTATGGCTACACCTTC,CASSILQGQNYGYTF